These 18 T cell receptor beta chains were all obtained from the same sample, sequenced in a study of post-analysis software for immune sequencing data. Notes on the study in general: Roughly five TRBV segments were significantly more frequent in patients than in controls. TRBV5-6, TRBV5-1 and TRBV20-1 were among these segments.

Prepared TCR beta cDNA libraries contained unique molecular identifiers. Each CDR3 protein is one row after TCRdb ran MiXCR on the PCR reads. The repertoire holds a few hundred thousand distinct CDR3 sequences, with 30% to 40% as singletons. No antigens are known for them. The sample consisted of blood. Receptor source: a girl aged 2 to 17 with multiple sclerosis.

This chain links TRBV9 with TRBJ2-1, with D perhaps matching TRBD1 (7 bases). Germline loops: CDR1 SGDLS, CDR2 YYNGEE. This CDR3 has 15 amino acids. Deletions cut 0 bases from V and 8 bases from J, with 15 bases between. This CDR3 reads CASSVVATGTDEQFF. CDR3 sequence (DNA): TGTGCCAGCAGCGTAGTCGCGACAGGGACTGATGAGCAGTTCTTC. Full variable domain (missing parts from reference TRBV9 and TRBJ2-1): DSGVTQTPKHLITATGQRVTLRCSPRSGDLSVYWYQQSLDQGLQFLIQYYNGEERAKGNILERFSAQQFPDLHSELNLSSLELGDSALYFCASSVVATGTDEQFFGPGTRLTVL.

This clonotype has a count of ten or more. The chain carries TRBV29-1 and TRBJ1-2, with D perhaps matching TRBD1 (5 bases). Germline CDR1 is SQVTM and CDR2 is ANQGSEA. V lost 6 bases, J lost 5 bases, and 13 bases lay in between. The CDR3 runs to 12 residues. DNA of the CDR3: TGCAGCGTCTCTCAGGGAGGATATGGCTACACCTTC. Translation gives CSVSQGGYGYTF.

The chain carries TRBV20-1 and TRBJ2-3; the match to TRBD2 covers 7 bases. The J segment lost 1 base and the V segment lost 3 bases, leaving 4 bases of the junction unmatched. This CDR3 comprises 14 residues. Per the germline V gene, CDR1 is DFQATT and CDR2 is SNEGSKA (reference sequence). The CDR3 bases are TGCAGTGCTAGTCGAAGCGGGGGCACAGATACGCAGTATTTT. It specifies CSASRSGGTDTQYF.

This clonotype was counted a few times. The genes are TRBV7-9 and TRBJ2-3, with 7 bases matching TRBD2. The CDR3 is 17 residues long. Germline V CDR1 and CDR2: SEHNR, FQNEAQ (reference sequence). With 0 bases clipped from V and 1 base from J, the junction kept 7 bases outside the gene matches. The CDR3 DNA sequence: TGTGCCAGCAGCTTAGCGGCGGGGGACTATGGCACAGATACGCAGTATTTT. Translation gives CASSLAAGDYGTDTQYF. The full variable domain, in which reference TRBV7-9 and TRBJ2-3 provide the parts outside the CDR3, is DTGVSQNPRHKITKRGQNVTFRCDPISEHNRLYWYRQTLGQGPEFLTYFQNEAQLEKSRLLSDRFSAERPKGSFSTLEIQRTEQGDSAMYLCASSLAAGDYGTDTQYFGPGTRLTVL.

For the CDR3, the DNA is TGTGCCAGCAGAGCATGGGGGACTAGCGGGGAATCCCTGGGGTACAATGAGCAGTTCTTC. Translated: CASRAWGTSGESLGYNEQFF. This chain links TRBV2 with TRBJ2-1; 13 bases agree with TRBD2. This CDR3 comprises 20 residues. V lost 6 bases to trimming and J lost 4 bases; unmatched junction nucleotides: 18. CDR1 and CDR2 (germline): SNHLY, FYNNEI.

The gene calls are TRBV18 and TRBJ1-1; the D is unclear. This CDR3 contains 13 residues. The V gene's germline CDR1 is KGHSH and CDR2 LQKENI. The V end was cut by 5 bases, the J end by 3 bases, with 10 bases between. The CDR3, as DNA: TGTGCCAGCTCATCAACAGAGCACACTGAAGCTTTCTTT. As protein: CASSSTEHTEAFF.

The chain joins TRBV10-3 to TRBJ1-5; a weak D match, TRBD1 (5 bases). The germline gives CDR1 ENHRY, CDR2 SYGVKD. The CDR3 is 16 residues long. V was trimmed by 2 bases and J by 0 bases, leaving 11 bases between them. The CDR3 loop is CAISEGDSPSNQPQHF. The CDR3 nucleotides are TGTGCCATCAGTGAGGGCGACAGCCCTAGCAATCAGCCCCAGCATTTT.

This clonotype was seen only a few times. This chain connects TRBV6-5 to TRBJ1-2; D is perhaps TRBD1 (5 bases). Trimming took 6 bases from V and 8 from J, leaving 19 bases between them. The CDR3 is made up of 14 amino acids. Germline assignment: CDR1 MNHEY and CDR2 SVGAGI. The CDR3: CASSPVSQGRGYTF. The CDR3 nucleotides read TGTGCCAGCAGCCCAGTGAGTCAGGGAAGAGGCTACACCTTC.

This clonotype was observed at least ten times. V is TRBV20-1 and J is TRBJ2-2, with 13 bases aligning to TRBD2. CDR1 is DFQATT, CDR2 SNEGSKA, per germline (reference sequence). The length of the CDR3 is 16 residues. The junction had 8 bases not matched to a gene; V was cut back by 2 bases and J by 8 bases. The CDR3 reads CSARPGTSGVGGELFF. The CDR3 nucleotides are TGCAGTGCTAGACCCGGGACTAGCGGGGTCGGAGGGGAGCTGTTTTTT.

This clonotype appeared a single time. This chain links TRBV4-3 with TRBJ2-2, with TRBD1 matching over 10 bases. Trimming took 0 bases from V and 3 from J; bases not matched to a gene: 4. CDR3 length: 17 amino acids. CDR1 is LGHNA, CDR2 YSLEER, per germline. The chain's CDR3 is CASSQEGTGDHTGELFF. CDR3 nucleotide sequence: TGCGCCAGCAGCCAAGAAGGGACAGGGGATCACACCGGGGAGCTGTTTTTT.

This chain uses TRBV29-1 with TRBJ2-1, with TRBD1 identical over 7 bases. This CDR3 comprises 16 residues. Germline assignment: CDR1 SQVTM and CDR2 ANQGSEA. J lost 3 bases, V lost 5 bases, and 13 bases had no gene match. The CDR3, as DNA: TGCAGCGTTAAGTTTTTCGGACAGGCCCTCTACAATGAGCAGTTCTTC. Encoded protein: CSVKFFGQALYNEQFF.

The V gene is TRBV14, the J gene TRBJ1-2; D not resolved. CDR3 length: 13 amino acids. The V end was cut by 0 bases, the J end by 4 bases, with 6 bases between. In germline, CDR1 is SGHDN, CDR2 FVKESK. The CDR3 coding sequence is TGTGCCAGCAGCCAAGACAGTCGCTATGGCTACACCTTC. This translates into CASSQDSRYGYTF.

This clonotype came up a few times. The rearrangement joins TRBV3-1 to TRBJ2-4, with a weak D call TRBD1 (6 bases). Trimming pared 4 bases from V and 4 bases from J, leaving 17 bases between. From germline, CDR1 is LGHDT and CDR2 YNNKEL (reference sequence). This CDR3 has 16 amino acids. This chain's CDR3 is CASSPSPNRVKNIQYF. CDR3 bases: TGTGCCAGCAGCCCTAGCCCGAACAGGGTTAAAAACATTCAGTACTTC.

The chain joins TRBV10-3 to TRBJ2-7; TRBD1 matches at 8 bases. V lost 2 bases and J lost 2; bases outside the gene matches: 5. CDR3 length: 15 amino acids. Germline CDR1 ENHRY, CDR2 SYGVKD. CDR3 region: CAISEPGTGPYEQYF. In DNA, the CDR3 is TGTGCCATCAGTGAGCCCGGGACAGGACCCTACGAGCAGTACTTC.

A few counts support this clonotype. The CDR3 DNA reads TGTGCCAGCACCCGTGGCGAGGGACAGCCTAGCGGAGATACGCAGTATTTT. Translation: CASTRGEGQPSGDTQYF. The chain recombines TRBV2 with TRBJ2-3; D tentatively reads TRBD1 or TRBD2 (7 bases each). The V end lost 7 bases, the J end lost 5 bases, and 25 bases lay between the germline ends. The germline V gene encodes CDR1 SNHLY and CDR2 FYNNEI. The CDR3 spans 17 residues.

The chain's CDR3 is CSAKPPASTQETQYF. The CDR3 nucleotides read TGCAGTGCTAAACCGCCGGCTAGTACCCAAGAGACCCAGTACTTC. The chain recombines TRBV20-1 with TRBJ2-5; D unresolved. Germline CDR1 and CDR2: DFQATT and SNEGSKA (reference sequence). The CDR3 contains 15 residues. V lost 4 bases to trimming and J lost 1 base, with 16 bases between them.

This clonotype was seen more than once but under ten times. The V and J genes are TRBV4-1 and TRBJ2-1; tentatively, D is TRBD2 (5 bases). CDR1 is MGHRA, CDR2 YSYEKL, per germline. The germline V and J ends were trimmed by 5 bases and 4 bases, with 9 bases remaining between them. This CDR3 region has 13 residues. In DNA, the CDR3 is TGCGCCAGCAGCGGCGGGCCTTACAATGAGCAGTTCTTC. Translating gives CASSGGPYNEQFF.

This clonotype has just a few counts. The V and J genes are TRBV7-6 and TRBJ2-3, with TRBD1 identical over 8 bases. Trimming removed 5 bases from V and 4 bases from J; junction bases left unmatched: 8. The CDR3 is 15 residues long. Per the germline V gene, CDR1 is SGHVS and CDR2 is FNYEAQ. Here the CDR3 DNA reads TGTGCCAGCAGCCGCGGACAGGGTCAGGCAGATACGCAGTATTTT. Encoded protein: CASSRGQGQADTQYF.